Shown below are 20 T cell receptor beta chains from a single sample sequenced in a study of CD8+CD57+ T cells in acquired aplastic anemia. Genomic DNA templated the TCR beta VDJ and CDR3 profiling. MiXCR was run by TCRdb on the reads, yielding one entry per CDR3 protein. The repertoire includes 190,000 or so distinct CDR3 sequences, about half of them detected once, and about 1.8% sits in the top ten. Individuals selected for sequencing had exhibited CD8+CD57+ cell expansion on flow cytometry. The sequencing sample was made of sorted CD4+, CD8+, or CD8+CD57+ T cells (not recorded which) from PBMCs. The receptor source for this set is a human donor with aplastic anemia.

The J gene is TRBJ1-1, the V gene TRBV19; maybe TRBD1 (6 bases). Germline assignment: CDR1 LNHDA and CDR2 SQIVND (reference sequence). Deletions cut 6 bases from V and 8 bases from J, with 16 bases between. CDR3 length equals 13 residues. CDR3 nucleotides: TGTGCCAGTAGCTTACAGGTAGGGGGAGAAGCTTTCTTT. This codes for CASSLQVGGEAFF.

Only a few counts were recorded for this clonotype. The chain carries TRBV2 and TRBJ1-1; D is unclear. The V end was cut by 7 bases, the J end by 3 bases, with 9 bases between. There are 12 residues in the CDR3. CDR1 is SNHLY and CDR2 is FYNNEI in the germline V gene. DNA of the CDR3: TGTGCCAGCACGCTCTCGGACACTGAAGCTTTCTTT. It specifies CASTLSDTEAFF.

This clonotype occurred once. A read error is possible here, since a much larger clone lies one base away. The rearrangement links TRBV3-1 to TRBJ1-2; D remains unclear. Looked up from germline, CDR1 is LGHDT and CDR2 is YNNKEL (reference sequence). Trimming removed 4 bases at V and 5 bases at J, with 14 bases between. The CDR3 extends over 14 amino acids. The CDR3 bases are TGTGCCAGCAGCCGAGTAGGCAGCAGGTATGGCTACACCTTC. This gives the protein CASSRVGSRYGYTF.

V is TRBV19 and J is TRBJ1-5; D uncertain. The CDR3 length is 13 residues. Trimming cost V 5 bases and J 2 bases, with 7 bases left between them. Germline CDR1 and CDR2: LNHDA and SQIVND (reference sequence). The CDR3 loop is CASSWQGNQPQHF. CDR3 in DNA: TGTGCCAGTAGTTGGCAGGGCAATCAGCCCCAGCATTTT.

This clonotype occurred a few times. A much larger clone differs by one base, so this may be a read error. The genes are TRBV4-2 and TRBJ2-1, with 7 bases that match TRBD1. Germline values: CDR1 LGHNA, CDR2 YNFKEQ. There are 15 residues in the CDR3. The CDR3 region is CAISRTGSSYNEQFF. DNA for the CDR3: TGTGCCATCAGCAGGACAGGAAGCTCCTACAATGAGCAGTTCTTC.

The chain employs TRBV15 and TRBJ2-7, with D possibly TRBD1 on 5 matching bases. The CDR3 runs to 12 residues. Germline assignment: CDR1 LNHNV and CDR2 YYDKDF (reference sequence). The germline V and J ends were trimmed by 2 bases and 6 bases, with 8 bases remaining between them. The CDR3 protein is CATSRPTGEQYF. The CDR3 coding sequence is TGTGCCACCAGCAGACCTACAGGCGAGCAGTACTTC.

This clonotype showed up many times. The chain joins TRBV29-1 to TRBJ1-1; no clear D gene. Germline lookup yields CDR1 SQVTM and CDR2 ANQGSEA. The CDR3 spans 10 residues. Deletions cut 0 bases from V and 8 bases from J, with 4 bases between. This chain's CDR3 is CSVEDLEAFF. DNA of the CDR3: TGCAGCGTTGAAGATCTAGAAGCTTTCTTT.

The chain has TRBV7-9 and TRBJ2-7; perhaps TRBD2 as D (5 bases). V lost 5 bases and J lost 5, with 7 bases in between. Germline CDR1 and CDR2: SEHNR and FQNEAQ (reference sequence). This CDR3 comprises 11 residues. The CDR3: CASSAGHEQYF. CDR3 coding DNA: TGTGCCAGCAGCGCGGGCCACGAGCAGTACTTC.

The V and J genes are TRBV5-1 and TRBJ2-5, with 11 nucleotides matching TRBD1. V lost 4 bases to trimming and J lost 5 bases; unmatched junction nucleotides: 7. CDR3 length equals 15 residues. CDR1 is SGHRS and CDR2 is YFSETQ in the germline V gene. Here the CDR3 reads CASSTGQGGVETQYF. In DNA, the CDR3 is TGCGCCAGCAGCACGGGACAGGGGGGAGTGGAGACCCAGTACTTC.

The chain links TRBV5-1 to TRBJ1-6; D not resolved. The CDR3 contains 15 residues. Trimming stripped 4 bases from V and 7 bases from J, with 15 bases between. The germline gives CDR1 SGHRS, CDR2 YFSETQ. The CDR3 reads CASSQREGGNSPLHF. Written as DNA, the CDR3 is TGCGCCAGCAGCCAAAGGGAGGGAGGGAATTCACCCCTCCACTTT.

This clonotype was seen at least ten times. The CDR3 spells CSVSSTQGISSYEQYF. In DNA form, the CDR3 reads TGCAGTGTTTCCTCCACACAGGGAATATCCTCCTACGAGCAGTACTTC. This chain joins TRBV20-1 and TRBJ2-7; perhaps TRBD1 as D (6 bases). This CDR3 comprises 16 residues. Trimming took 7 bases from V and 0 from J, leaving 22 bases between them. From germline, CDR1 is DFQATT and CDR2 SNEGSKA (reference sequence).

Turning to this clonotype: Just one base apart from a much larger clone, this may be a read error. V usage is TRBV10-3 and J usage is TRBJ1-1, with D uncertain. CDR3 length equals 13 residues. Looked up from germline, CDR1 is ENHRY and CDR2 is SYGVKD. V was trimmed by 10 bases and J by 0 bases, leaving 12 bases between them. The CDR3 DNA reads TGTGCCACCTTGAACATGGTGAACACTGAAGCTTTCTTT. It encodes CATLNMVNTEAFF.

For this clonotype: Germline is not matched at one junction end, which may reflect a read error. This chain connects TRBV15 to TRBJ2-7; 8 nucleotides agree with TRBD2. The CDR3 loop spans 13 amino acids. Germline loops: CDR1 LNHNV, CDR2 YYDKDF (reference sequence). The CDR3 DNA is TGTGCCATCAGCGAAAGCGGGGGCTACGAGCAGTACTTC. Its translation: CAISESGGYEQYF.

Of note for this clonotype: At one end the junction does not follow the germline gene, possibly because of a read error. Written as DNA, the CDR3 is TGCGCCAGCAGCTCAGGGGGAACCGACAGGGCGGACTTC. Amino acid sequence: CASSSGGTDRADF. The chain combines TRBV5-1 with TRBJ2-7, with 7 bases fitting TRBD1. The CDR3 length is 13 residues. CDR1 and CDR2 (germline): SGHRS, YFSETQ.

Many counts were recorded for this clonotype. The rearrangement links TRBV6-5 to TRBJ2-3; D gene ambiguous. Trimming took 0 bases from V and 3 from J, leaving 7 bases between them. The CDR3 contains 14 residues. Germline values: CDR1 MNHEY, CDR2 SVGAGI. Written as DNA, the CDR3 is TGTGCCAGCAGTTACTCATCAGCTACAGATACGCAGTATTTT. Translating gives CASSYSSATDTQYF.

This clonotype has more than one count but fewer than ten. The rearrangement uses TRBV20-1 and TRBJ1-1; possible D gene TRBD1, 6 bases. Germline CDR1 and CDR2: DFQATT and SNEGSKA (reference sequence). V dropped 5 bases and J dropped 3 bases, with 19 bases sitting between them. CDR3 size: 15 residues. DNA of the CDR3: TGCAGTGCTCATTCCGGGACAATGATGCACACTGAAGCTTTCTTT. Amino acid sequence: CSAHSGTMMHTEAFF.

V gene TRBV6-5 combines with J gene TRBJ2-5; D gene ambiguous. The CDR3 is made up of 11 amino acids. Per the germline V gene, CDR1 is MNHEY and CDR2 is SVGAGI. Deletions cut 7 bases from V and 2 bases from J, with 5 bases between. The CDR3: CASTLQETQYF. The CDR3 bases are TGTGCCAGCACCTTACAAGAGACCCAGTACTTC.

This clonotype has just a few counts. V is TRBV7-9 and J is TRBJ2-2, with a tentative D call TRBD2 (6 bases). Germline lookup yields CDR1 SEHNR and CDR2 FQNEAQ (reference sequence). The CDR3 extends over 13 amino acids. V lost 8 bases to trimming and J lost 0 bases, with 7 bases between them. CDR3 nucleotide sequence: TGTGCCAGCCGGGGGACGAACACCGGGGAGCTGTTTTTT. This gives the protein CASRGTNTGELFF.

This clonotype was recorded many times. The gene calls are TRBV30 and TRBJ2-7; 13 bases fit TRBD2. This CDR3 has 14 residues. Per the germline V gene, CDR1 is GTSNPN and CDR2 is SVGIG (reference sequence). The ends lost 6 bases at V and 3 bases at J; junction bases unmatched: 5. CDR3 loop: CACTGTSGNYEQYF. CDR3 in DNA: TGTGCCTGCACTGGGACTAGCGGGAACTACGAGCAGTACTTC.

The chain joins TRBV6-2 or TRBV6-3 to TRBJ2-7, with D tentatively TRBD2 (5 bases). The V gene's germline CDR1 is MNHEY and CDR2 SVGEGT. The CDR3 totals 14 residues. The V end was cut by 6 bases, the J end by 4 bases, with 16 bases between. CDR3: CASRNGENSYEQYF. CDR3 nucleotides: TGTGCCAGCAGAAACGGGGAAAATTCGTACGAGCAGTACTTC.